One and the same sample provided the 25 T cell receptor beta chains below, sequenced in a study of T cells in Graves' hyperthyroidism and ophthalmopathy. RNA transcripts were the template for amplifying TCR beta CDR3 regions. First-round RT-PCR targeting the TCR CDR3 was performed with the HTBI primer set. TCRdb reprocessed the multiplex PCR reads with MiXCR, giving one entry per CDR3 protein. The sample includes 400,000 to 600,000 distinct CDR3 sequences, 20% seen only once; the top ten take 26%. The sequenced sample was blood. Every receptor here comes from a man aged 18 to 29 with Graves' hyperthyroidism.

The V call is TRBV28, the J call TRBJ2-7; D uncertain. The germline gives CDR1 MDHEN, CDR2 SYDVKM. The CDR3 length is 10 residues. The V end was cut by 9 bases, the J end by 3 bases, with 6 bases between. This CDR3 reads CARTLYEQYF. The CDR3 nucleotides are TGTGCCAGAACGCTCTACGAGCAGTACTTC.

At least ten counts were recorded for this clonotype. The chain combines TRBV28 with TRBJ1-2, with 7 bases identical to TRBD1. Germline-derived CDR1 and CDR2 are MDHEN and SYDVKM. V shed 4 bases, J shed 7 bases, and the junction held 12 bases outside the gene matches. The length of the CDR3 is 15 residues. The CDR3 sequence is CASSYRGLNSGGYTF. The CDR3 DNA reads TGTGCCAGCAGTTACAGGGGCCTAAATTCGGGTGGCTACACCTTC.

This clonotype showed up many times. This chain joins TRBV28 and TRBJ2-5; perhaps TRBD2 as D (5 bases). The CDR3 is made up of 13 amino acids. Germline CDR1 MDHEN, CDR2 SYDVKM. V dropped 4 bases and J dropped 0 bases, with 6 bases sitting between them. As DNA, the CDR3 is TGTGCCAGCAGTTATAGCGACCAAGAGACCCAGTACTTC. It translates to CASSYSDQETQYF.

The table lists this clonotype with a count of one. The CDR3 ends on some other residue instead of the conserved phenylalanine or tryptophan, so this is likely a read error. This sequence joins TRBV4-1 and TRBJ1-6, with D uncertain. The V end was cut by 8 bases, the J end by 7 bases, with 6 bases between. Germline CDR1 is MGHRA and CDR2 is YSYEKL. This CDR3 contains 11 residues. The CDR3 DNA reads as TGCGCCAGCGCGACCAATTCACCCCTCCACGTT. This sequence encodes CASATNSPLHV.

This clonotype appeared many times. V is TRBV5-5 and J is TRBJ1-2; a weak D match, TRBD1 (5 bases). The germline gives CDR1 SGHKS, CDR2 YYEKEE (reference sequence). CDR3 length: 14 amino acids. The V end was cut by 3 bases, the J end by 5 bases, with 14 bases between. The CDR3 here is CASSWDGASYGYTF. CDR3 nucleotide sequence: TGTGCCAGCAGCTGGGACGGGGCATCTTATGGCTACACCTTC.

The V and J genes are TRBV6-2 or TRBV6-3 and TRBJ2-7, with D unresolved. Germline CDR1 and CDR2: MNHEY and SVGEGT. The CDR3 extends over 13 amino acids. V was clipped by 6 bases and J by 4 bases, with 13 bases between them. The CDR3 DNA is TGTGCCAGCAGCACCCCGCAAGGGTACGAGCAGTACTTC. It encodes CASSTPQGYEQYF.

This CDR3 is CAWDGTGDNSPLHF. The CDR3 bases are TGTGCCTGGGACGGGACAGGGGATAATTCACCCCTCCACTTT. The J gene is TRBJ1-6, the V gene TRBV30; 10 nucleotides match TRBD1. The CDR3 has 14 residues. V trimming: 5 bases; J trimming: 5 bases; junction bases outside the gene matches: 3. The germline V gene has CDR1 GTSNPN and CDR2 SVGIG (reference sequence).

This clonotype was recorded many times. V usage is TRBV12-3 or TRBV12-4 and J usage is TRBJ2-2; no definite D call. The CDR3 sequence is 12 residues long. The ends were cut back, 7 bases at V and 6 bases at J, with 9 bases in the middle. The CDR3 loop reads CASTLKAGELFF. In DNA, the CDR3 is TGTGCCAGCACCTTGAAGGCCGGGGAGCTGTTTTTT.

This rearrangement joins TRBV30 to TRBJ2-7; 9 bases map to TRBD1. Trimming cost V 6 bases and J 5 bases; bases outside gene matches: 8. The V gene's germline CDR1 is GTSNPN and CDR2 SVGIG (reference sequence). This CDR3 contains 13 residues. CDR3 coding DNA: TGTGCCTGCAGGGGGACAGGGATCCACGAGCAGTACTTC. Protein sequence: CACRGTGIHEQYF. Drawing the rest from reference TRBV30 and TRBJ2-7, the complete variable domain is SQTIHQWPATLVQPVGSPLSLECTVEGTSNPNLYWYRQAAGRGLQLLFYSVGIGQISSEVPQNLSASRPQDRQFILSSKKLLLSDSGFYLCACRGTGIHEQYFGPGTRLTVT.

The genes are TRBV6-1 and TRBJ1-5, with D perhaps matching TRBD1 (5 bases). The germline gives CDR1 MNHNS, CDR2 SASEGT. V gave up 5 bases and J gave up 1 base, with 12 bases separating them. The CDR3 runs 15 residues. The chain's CDR3 is CASSMGGVSNQPQHF. The CDR3 DNA reads TGTGCCAGCAGTATGGGAGGGGTAAGCAATCAGCCCCAGCATTTT.

This clonotype came up many times. V and J are TRBV6-1 and TRBJ2-5; 9 bases match TRBD1. The CDR3 is 16 amino acids. V dropped 6 bases and J dropped 5; count of bases not matched to a gene: 13. Germline CDR1 is MNHNS and CDR2 is SASEGT. The CDR3 spells CASSLIPGQGGETQYF. CDR3 bases: TGTGCCAGCAGCCTGATCCCGGGACAGGGTGGGGAGACCCAGTACTTC.

This clonotype was seen at least ten times. The CDR3 bases are TGTGCCAGCAGCATCCTAGACAGATCCCCTAATGGCTACACCTTC. It codes for CASSILDRSPNGYTF. The V and J genes are TRBV7-8 and TRBJ1-2; D is perhaps TRBD1 (5 bases). Germline assignment: CDR1 SGHVS and CDR2 FQNEAQ. This CDR3 has 15 residues. Trimming shortened V by 5 bases and J by 6 bases, and 19 bases separated the two germline ends. Full variable domain (rest looked up from reference TRBV7-8 and TRBJ1-2): GAGVSQSPRYKVAKRGQDVALRCDPISGHVSLFWYQQALGQGPEFLTYFQNEAQLDKSGLPSDRFFAERPEGSVSTLKIQRTQQEDSAVYLCASSILDRSPNGYTFGSGTRLTVV.

Ten or more counts support this clonotype. J is TRBJ1-6 and V is TRBV12-3 or TRBV12-4; possible D gene TRBD1, 5 bases. The CDR3 runs to 14 residues. V was cut by 6 bases and J by 8 bases, with 14 bases left in between. This CDR3 reads CASRDGTVDSPLHF. The CDR3 DNA reads as TGTGCCAGCAGGGACGGGACGGTAGATTCACCCCTCCACTTT.

This clonotype was counted at least ten times. The V gene is TRBV28, the J gene TRBJ1-1, with 7 bases lining up with TRBD1. The CDR3 consists of 16 residues. Looked up from germline, CDR1 is MDHEN and CDR2 is SYDVKM. Trimming at V came to 3 bases and at J to 1 base, leaving 8 bases not matched to a gene. The CDR3 reads CASSLVTGVPNTEAFF. The CDR3 nucleotides are TGTGCCAGCAGTTTGGTTACAGGGGTTCCGAACACTGAAGCTTTCTTT.

This clonotype came up a few times. V is TRBV18 and J is TRBJ1-5; a weak D match, TRBD1 (6 bases). This CDR3 is built from 17 residues. Trimming pared 7 bases from V and 0 bases from J, leaving 19 bases between. CDR1 and CDR2 (germline): KGHSH, LQKENI. Here the CDR3 reads CASFSRTANYSNQPQHF. The CDR3 DNA is TGTGCCAGCTTTTCGCGGACAGCGAATTATAGCAATCAGCCCCAGCATTTT.

This chain connects TRBV6-1 to TRBJ2-1; 7 positions agree with TRBD1. After removal of 4 bases from V and 3 bases from J, the junction contained 6 bases not matched to a gene. This CDR3 has 15 residues. Germline V gives CDR1 MNHNS, CDR2 SASEGT. Here the CDR3 reads CASSGKGAYYNEQFF. The CDR3 nucleotides read TGTGCCAGCAGTGGAAAGGGGGCCTACTACAATGAGCAGTTCTTC.

The V gene is TRBV4-1, the J gene TRBJ1-1; D is perhaps TRBD1 (5 bases). Germline V CDR1 and CDR2: MGHRA, YSYEKL. This CDR3 has 15 amino acids. The V gene lost 5 bases and the J gene lost 0 bases, with 13 bases spanning the gap. The CDR3 loop is CASSYMDNMNTEAFF. The CDR3 DNA sequence: TGCGCCAGCAGCTATATGGACAACATGAACACTGAAGCTTTCTTT.

This clonotype was recorded many times. This chain connects TRBV6-9 to TRBJ2-2; D perhaps matches TRBD2 (6 bases). The V gene's germline CDR1 is MNHGY and CDR2 SVAAGI. This CDR3 is 15 amino acids long. The V gene lost 3 bases and the J gene lost 4 bases, with 12 bases spanning the gap. CDR3 amino acids: CASSYREDITGELFF. CDR3 sequence (DNA): TGTGCCAGCAGTTACAGGGAGGACATCACCGGGGAGCTGTTTTTT.

This clonotype was seen ten or more times. The chain couples TRBV7-6 to TRBJ1-1; D gene uncertain. The CDR3 sequence is 14 residues long. Per the germline V gene, CDR1 is SGHVS and CDR2 is FNYEAQ. V was clipped by 6 bases and J by 0 bases, with 11 bases between them. CDR3 coding DNA: TGTGCCAGCAGTTGGGCTGAGATGAACACTGAAGCTTTCTTT. Residues: CASSWAEMNTEAFF. The full variable domain, rest sourced from reference TRBV7-6 and TRBJ1-1, is GAGVSQSPRYKVTKRGQDVALRCDPISGHVSLYWYRQALGQGPEFLTYFNYEAQQDKSGLPNDRFSAERPEGSISTLTIQRTEQRDSAMYRCASSWAEMNTEAFFGQGTRLTVV.

The chain is built from TRBV27 and TRBJ2-3; TRBD2 might be the D (5 bases). V was trimmed by 6 bases and J by 2 bases, leaving 9 bases between them. CDR1 is MNHEY, CDR2 SMNVEV, per germline (reference sequence). CDR3 length equals 13 residues. The CDR3 region is CASRRLLTDTQYF. The CDR3 DNA is TGTGCCAGCAGACGACTACTCACAGATACGCAGTATTTT.

In its sample, this clonotype was seen many times. The rearrangement uses TRBV6-5 and TRBJ1-1; D possibly corresponds to TRBD1 (5 bases). The CDR3 extends over 14 amino acids. Trimming took 3 bases from V and 5 from J, leaving 13 bases between them. CDR1 is MNHEY and CDR2 is SVGAGI in the germline V gene. The CDR3 sequence is CASSYRDPGTEAFF. The CDR3 nucleotides read TGTGCCAGCAGTTATCGGGACCCAGGAACTGAAGCTTTCTTT.

In its sample, this clonotype was seen once. The chain recombines TRBV12-3 or TRBV12-4 with TRBJ2-5; no reliable D call. The CDR3 contains 14 residues. Trimming pared 3 bases from V and 0 bases from J, leaving 8 bases between. The CDR3: CASSLGPNQETQYF. Here the CDR3 DNA reads TGTGCCAGCAGTTTGGGTCCCAACCAAGAGACCCAGTACTTC.

This clonotype has at least ten counts. The chain is built from TRBV28 and TRBJ1-5; D possibly corresponds to TRBD1 (5 bases). The V gene's germline CDR1 is MDHEN and CDR2 SYDVKM. V lost 10 bases, J lost 4 bases, and 17 bases lay in between. CDR3 length equals 14 residues. Written as DNA, the CDR3 is TGTGCCACCTTCCGACAGCTTAGTAATCAGCCCCAGCATTTT. As protein: CATFRQLSNQPQHF.

The sample holds many counts of this clonotype. The V gene is TRBV12-3 or TRBV12-4, the J gene TRBJ1-2, with D hard to call. V dropped 7 bases and J dropped 10 bases, with 13 bases sitting between them. This CDR3 has 11 amino acids. CDR3 in DNA: TGTGCCAGCACCCGGTGGGGAGACTACACCTTC. Translation gives CASTRWGDYTF.

This clonotype appeared many times. This rearrangement joins TRBV12-3 or TRBV12-4 to TRBJ2-4; 8 nucleotides match TRBD2. This CDR3 region has 12 residues. The junction had 8 bases not matched to a gene; V was cut back by 9 bases and J by 10 bases. CDR3: CASGKGTSIQYF. DNA of the CDR3: TGTGCCAGTGGCAAAGGGACTAGTATTCAGTACTTC.